Listed below are T cell receptor beta chains from one sample, sequenced in a study of response to subunit inactivated influenza vaccine. TCRdb fed the RT-PCR reads into MiXCR, producing one record per CDR3 protein. Among 650,000 to 800,000 distinct CDR3 sequences, less than 20% were seen once, and the ten largest hold 9.5% to 13%. The sequences come from PBMCs from blood, collected 4 to 6 days after vaccination. Receptors originate from a man between 50 and 59 years old who received an inactivated influenza vaccine. Both conserved end residues are part of each CDR3. Each record gives: clone size, D gene, V gene, J gene, CDR3 DNA, CDR3 protein. A D gene is named only where the DNA matches it firmly. The size field is filled for only some rows; it gives once, few, many or a size class.

-	-	TRBV7-2	TRBJ2-1	TGTGCCAGCAGCACATGGACCAACAATGAGCAGTTCTTC	CASSTWTNNEQFF
-	-	TRBV10-2	TRBJ2-1	TGCGCCAGCAGTGTGACGACTCTATTTTACAATGAGCAGTTCTTC	CASSVTTLFYNEQFF
-	TRBD2	TRBV11-1	TRBJ2-1	TGTGCCAGCAGCTCCCTTTTTGGACTAGCGAGGAATGAGCAGTTCTTC	CASSSLFGLARNEQFF
-	TRBD2	TRBV12-3/TRBV12-4	TRBJ2-1	TGTGCCAGCACTTTTAGCGGGGGCTACAATGAGCAGTTCTTC	CASTFSGGYNEQFF
few	-	TRBV5-1	TRBJ2-7	TGCGCCAGCAGTCCCGCGGGTTTTAGTGTCGAGCAGTACTTC	CASSPAGFSVEQYF
many	-	TRBV7-2	TRBJ2-3	TGTGCCAGCAGCCTATACAGCACAGATACGCAGTATTTT	CASSLYSTDTQYF
-	TRBD1	TRBV20-1	TRBJ1-1	TGCGGCCGTAGGACAGGGAAGGACACTGAAGCTTTCTTT	CGRRTGKDTEAFF
-	-	TRBV5-1	TRBJ2-5	TGCGCCAGCAGCTTGCCGTCTAAGGAGACCCAGTACTTC	CASSLPSKETQYF
-	-	TRBV7-2	TRBJ1-1	TGTGCCAGCAGCCGCGACGTTAGGGGTGAAGCTTTCTTT	CASSRDVRGEAFF
once	TRBD2	TRBV11-2	TRBJ2-2	TGTGCCAGCAGCTCGATAGCGGGGGGGCTCCTTTACGGGGAGCTGTTTTTT	CASSSIAGGLLYGELFF
many	TRBD2	TRBV20-1	TRBJ2-1	TGCAGTGCTAGGGGGCTAGCGGGAGGGACTGAGCAGTTCTTC	CSARGLAGGTEQFF
few	-	TRBV5-5	TRBJ2-5	TGTGCCAGCAGCTTGGCGATCCGGGGTGGGGAGACCCAGTACTTC	CASSLAIRGGETQYF
-	-	TRBV14	TRBJ2-1	TGTGCCAGCAGCCAACAGGGGACGCTGAATAGGTTGCATGAGCAGTTCTTC	CASSQQGTLNRLHEQFF
few	-	TRBV5-6	TRBJ2-7	TGTGCCAGCAGCTTGATCGTGGGCTCCTACGAGCAGTACTTC	CASSLIVGSYEQYF
few	-	TRBV12-3/TRBV12-4	TRBJ2-5	TGTGCCAGCAGTTTAGGCACTACCCGCTACCAAGAGACCCAGTACTTC	CASSLGTTRYQETQYF
-	-	TRBV4-3	TRBJ1-4	TGCGCCAGCAGCCCCTCCGGGACAATGGATGAAAAACTGTTTTTT	CASSPSGTMDEKLFF
few	TRBD2	TRBV2	TRBJ2-7	TGTGCCAGCAGTGAAGAGGGACTAGCGGGACACGAGCAGTACTTC	CASSEEGLAGHEQYF
-	TRBD2	TRBV27	TRBJ2-5	TGTGCCAGCAGTTCGATGGGACTAGCGGGAGGGCCCCGGGAGACCCAGTACTTC	CASSSMGLAGGPRETQYF
few	-	TRBV29-1	TRBJ2-7	TGCAGCGTTGATTCGGGCGGGCTGAGCTCCTACGAGCAGTACTTC	CSVDSGGLSSYEQYF
few	-	TRBV11-1	TRBJ2-1	TGTGCCAGCGGACAGACGACAGCGCTCTCCTACAATGAGCAGTTCTTC	CASGQTTALSYNEQFF
-	-	TRBV10-3	TRBJ2-7	TGTGCCATCAGTGAGTCGAATAATTACGAGCAGTACTTC	CAISESNNYEQYF
-	TRBD2	TRBV5-1	TRBJ2-1	TGCGCCAGCAGCAGCGCTAGCGGAGGCTCCTACAATGAGCAGTTCTTC	CASSSASGGSYNEQFF
few	TRBD2	TRBV5-1	TRBJ2-5	TGCGCCAGCAGCCACGGACTAGCGCGAATGACAGGGGAGACCCAGTACTTC	CASSHGLARMTGETQYF
-	-	TRBV7-8	TRBJ2-1	TGTGCCAGCAGCTTAGGACTGACTTCCACTACCTACAATGAGCAGTTCTTC	CASSLGLTSTTYNEQFF
-	TRBD1	TRBV12-3/TRBV12-4	TRBJ2-7	TGTGCCAGCAGTTACGACGGGACAGGGAGATACGAGCAGTACTTC	CASSYDGTGRYEQYF
-	-	TRBV7-2	TRBJ2-7	TGTGCCAGCAGCCTACACGGGGGCGCGGGCGAGCAGTACTTC	CASSLHGGAGEQYF
-	-	TRBV20-1	TRBJ2-7	TGCAGTGCTAGAAGTCTCAGGGGAAGTTCCGAGCAGTACTTC	CSARSLRGSSEQYF
-	TRBD1	TRBV6-5	TRBJ1-5	TGTGCCAGCAGTTACTCCTCGATCGGAGGGGGCAAGGTCAATCAGCCCCAGCATTTT	CASSYSSIGGGKVNQPQHF
few	-	TRBV6-5	TRBJ2-1	TGTGCCAGCAGTTATAGCGGGACAGGGACGTATGAGCAGTTCTTC	CASSYSGTGTYEQFF
-	-	TRBV18	TRBJ1-5	TGTGCCAGCTCGGTAGCGGGCGACCAGCCCCAGCATTTT	CASSVAGDQPQHF
-	-	TRBV27	TRBJ1-1	TGTGCCAGCAGTTTTAACCCTTGGCCGGACACTGAAGCTTTCTTT	CASSFNPWPDTEAFF
-	-	TRBV5-1	TRBJ2-1	TGCGCCAGCAGCTCGGGCAGGGCGGTCAATGAGCAGTTCTTC	CASSSGRAVNEQFF
many	-	TRBV20-1	TRBJ2-5	TGCAGTGCTAGTCCCAGGGGTCGAAGGGAGACCCAGTACTTC	CSASPRGRRETQYF
few	-	TRBV6-1	TRBJ1-6	TGTGCCAGCAGCCGACGGTTGGGGGAGGACTATAATTCACCCCTCCACTTT	CASSRRLGEDYNSPLHF
-	-	TRBV5-1	TRBJ1-1	TGCGCCAGCAGCTGGGTGGGAGTGAACACTGAAGCTTTCTTT	CASSWVGVNTEAFF
-	-	TRBV5-1	TRBJ2-2	TGCGCCAGCAGCTACCAACAGGGGAACACCGGGGAGCTGTTTTTT	CASSYQQGNTGELFF
-	TRBD2	TRBV5-6	TRBJ2-1	TGTGCCAGCAGCCAACTAGCGGGAGCACAAAGATACAATGAGCAGTTCTTC	CASSQLAGAQRYNEQFF
many	-	TRBV5-1	TRBJ2-2	TGCGCCAGCAGCTTGGATCTCGTCCGGGAGCTGTTTTTT	CASSLDLVRELFF
few	TRBD1	TRBV28	TRBJ2-7	TGTGCCAGCAGTCCCTGGGGACAGCGAGATGCCTACGAGCAGTACTTC	CASSPWGQRDAYEQYF
-	TRBD1	TRBV4-1	TRBJ1-2	TGCGCCAGCAGCCATTTGCGGGACAGCGTGATGGGCTACACCTTC	CASSHLRDSVMGYTF
few	TRBD2	TRBV20-1	TRBJ2-5	TGCAGTGCTAAGGGACTAGCGGCCTCCTTGTACTTC	CSAKGLAASLYF
-	-	TRBV5-5	TRBJ1-3	TGTGCCAGCAGCTCCAAGGGAATAGCAAACACCATATATTTT	CASSSKGIANTIYF
-	-	TRBV5-6	TRBJ1-1	TGTGCCAGCAGCCAATCGTACACTGAAGCTTTCTTT	CASSQSYTEAFF
-	-	TRBV7-2	TRBJ2-7	TGTGCCAGCAGCTTGCCTCGTCAGACCTACGAGCAGTACTTC	CASSLPRQTYEQYF
-	-	TRBV9	TRBJ2-1	TGTGCCAGCAGCCCCCCATACTACAATGAGCAGTTCTTC	CASSPPYYNEQFF
-	TRBD2	TRBV11-2	TRBJ2-7	TGTGCCAGCAGCGCCTTCGGTACGGGAGGGCCATCCTACGAGCAGTACTTC	CASSAFGTGGPSYEQYF
-	TRBD1	TRBV5-1	TRBJ2-5	TGCGCCAGCAGCTGGGGACAGGGGGCGTTTATAGGGGGCCAAGAGACCCAGTACTTC	CASSWGQGAFIGGQETQYF
-	-	TRBV4-3	TRBJ2-7	TGCGCCAGCAGCCCCTACCCTGGACCCCTCTACGAGCAGTACTTC	CASSPYPGPLYEQYF
few	-	TRBV6-1	TRBJ2-5	TGTGCCACCGGGCTGATCCAAGAGACCCAGTACTTC	CATGLIQETQYF
-	-	TRBV6-2/TRBV6-3	TRBJ2-7	TGTGCCAGCAGTGATCCCCCACTGACTTACGAGCAGTACTTC	CASSDPPLTYEQYF
few	-	TRBV19	TRBJ1-1	TGTGCCAGTAGTATGGGGGGGCGCGTTTACACTGAAGCTTTCTTT	CASSMGGRVYTEAFF
-	TRBD2	TRBV20-1	TRBJ2-3	TGCAGTGCTTCAAACCCGGGACTAGCGACCTCAGATACGCATTATTTT	CSASNPGLATSDTHYF
-	TRBD1	TRBV2	TRBJ2-1	TGTGCCAGCAGTGGCAGGGGGCTCTCCTACAATGAGCAGTTCTTC	CASSGRGLSYNEQFF
-	TRBD1	TRBV29-1	TRBJ2-2	TGCAGCGTTGCGGACAGGGGGGACACCGGGGAGCTGTTTTTT	CSVADRGDTGELFF
-	-	TRBV7-9	TRBJ1-1	TGTGCCAGCAGCTTAGGGCCCGATAAAGCTTTCTTT	CASSLGPDKAFF